This T cell receptor beta chain was recovered during a study of early T cells in non-severe SARS-CoV-2 infection. Overall study: Sequencing was performed on bulk RNA from unsorted whole blood, leaving chains unpaired.

V was clipped by 0 bases and J by 3 bases, with 9 bases between them. CDR3 size: 13 residues. Germline V gives CDR1 DFQATT, CDR2 SNEGSKA (reference sequence). This clonotype was recorded many times. Its antigen is unknown. Individual cDNA molecules received unique molecular identifiers. TCRdb re-analysed the 5' RACE reads in MiXCR, keeping a single row per CDR3 protein. The data contain 20,000 to 25,000 distinct CDR3 sequences, less than 5% of them singletons. General study points: Database matching using VDJdb favored anti-spike CD8 responses, with private and CD4 specificities left missing.

The source material was whole blood. This TCR derives from an adult who was a healthcare worker with PCR-confirmed SARS-CoV-2 infection or an uninfected control (not recorded which). The V call is TRBV20-1, the J call TRBJ2-7, with D unclear. This CDR3 reads CSAREDPDYEQYF. The CDR3, as DNA: TGCAGTGCTAGAGAAGACCCAGACTACGAGCAGTACTTC.